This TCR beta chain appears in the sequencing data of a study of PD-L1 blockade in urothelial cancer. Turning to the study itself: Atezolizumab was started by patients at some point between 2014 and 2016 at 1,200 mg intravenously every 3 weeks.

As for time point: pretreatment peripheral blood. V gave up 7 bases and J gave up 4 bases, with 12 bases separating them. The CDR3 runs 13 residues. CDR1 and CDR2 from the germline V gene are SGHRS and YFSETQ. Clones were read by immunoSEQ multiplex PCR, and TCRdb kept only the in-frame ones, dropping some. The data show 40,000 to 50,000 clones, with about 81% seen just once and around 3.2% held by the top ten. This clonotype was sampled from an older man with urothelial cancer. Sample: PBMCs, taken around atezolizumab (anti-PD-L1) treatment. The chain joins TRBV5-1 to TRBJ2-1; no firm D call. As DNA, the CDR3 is TGCGCCAGCGCAGGCAATCCGTACAATGAGCAGTTCTTC. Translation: CASAGNPYNEQFF. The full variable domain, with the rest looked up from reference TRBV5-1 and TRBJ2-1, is KAGVTQTPRYLIKTRGQQVTLSCSPISGHRSVSWYQQTPGQGLQFLFEYFSETQRNKGNFPGRFSGRQFSNSRSEMNVSTLELGDSALYLCASAGNPYNEQFFGPGTRLTVL.